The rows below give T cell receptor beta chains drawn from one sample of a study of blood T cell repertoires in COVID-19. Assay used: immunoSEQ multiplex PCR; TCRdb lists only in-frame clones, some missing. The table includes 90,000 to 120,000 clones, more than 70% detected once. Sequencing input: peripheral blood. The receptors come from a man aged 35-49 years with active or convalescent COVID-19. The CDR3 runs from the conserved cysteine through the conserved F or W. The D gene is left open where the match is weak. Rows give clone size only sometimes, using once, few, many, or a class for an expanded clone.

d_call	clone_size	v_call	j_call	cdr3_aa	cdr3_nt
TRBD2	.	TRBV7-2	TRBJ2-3	CASSLVLLAGGRDTQYF	TGTGCCAGCAGCTTAGTCTTACTAGCGGGAGGAAGAGATACGCAGTATTTT
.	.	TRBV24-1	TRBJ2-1	CATSDLIGQGSYNEQFF	TGTGCCACCAGTGATTTGATCGGGCAGGGATCCTACAATGAGCAGTTCTTC
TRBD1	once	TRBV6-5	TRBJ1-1	CASSRDRGYTEAFF	TGTGCCAGCAGTCGCGACAGGGGATACACTGAAGCTTTCTTT
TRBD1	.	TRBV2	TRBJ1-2	CASTGDRVNYGYTF	TGTGCCAGCACCGGGGACAGGGTGAACTATGGCTACACCTTC
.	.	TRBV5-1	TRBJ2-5	CASRDFDPKETQYF	TGCGCCAGCCGGGACTTCGACCCCAAAGAGACCCAGTACTTC
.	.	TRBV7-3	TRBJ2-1	CASSFKGSDEQFF	TGTGCCAGCAGCTTTAAGGGGTCGGATGAGCAGTTCTTC
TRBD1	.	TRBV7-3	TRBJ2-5	CASSSQTGLQETQYF	TGTGCCAGCAGCTCCCAGACAGGGCTGCAAGAGACCCAGTACTTC
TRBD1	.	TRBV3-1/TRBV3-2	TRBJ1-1	CASSSRDRGSEAFF	TGTGCCAGCAGCTCCCGGGACAGGGGATCTGAAGCTTTCTTT
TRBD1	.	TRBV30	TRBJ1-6	CAWIAPGQYNSPLHF	TGTGCCTGGATCGCCCCGGGACAGTATAATTCACCCCTCCACTTT
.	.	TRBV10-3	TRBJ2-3	CATDSGDTDTQYF	TGTGCCACCGATAGCGGAGACACAGATACGCAGTATTTT
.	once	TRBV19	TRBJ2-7	CASSPGGGYEQYF	TGTGCCAGTAGTCCGGGCGGAGGCTACGAGCAGTACTTC
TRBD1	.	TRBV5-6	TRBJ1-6	CASSLQGASYNSPLHF	TGTGCCAGCAGCTTACAGGGGGCGTCCTATAATTCACCCCTCCACTTT
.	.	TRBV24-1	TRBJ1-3	CATSPVGLMPRNTIYF	TGTGCCACCAGCCCGGTGGGACTCATGCCCCGAAACACCATATATTTT
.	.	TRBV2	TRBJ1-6	CASQQGPNSPLHF	TGTGCCAGCCAACAGGGACCTAATTCACCCCTCCACTTT
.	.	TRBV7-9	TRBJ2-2	CASSFPAPQGGGELFF	TGTGCCAGCAGCTTCCCGGCCCCGCAGGGTGGCGGGGAGCTGTTTTTT
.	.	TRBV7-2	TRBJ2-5	CASSPYSYQETQYF	TGTGCCAGCAGCCCTTACAGCTACCAAGAGACCCAGTACTTC
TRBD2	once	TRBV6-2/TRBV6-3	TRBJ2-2	CASSYYASGRNIGELFF	TGTGCCAGCAGTTACTATGCTAGCGGCCGTAATATCGGGGAGCTGTTTTTT
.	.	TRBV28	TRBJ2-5	CASSSLGRGETQYF	TGTGCCAGCAGCTCCCTCGGGAGAGGGGAGACCCAGTACTTC
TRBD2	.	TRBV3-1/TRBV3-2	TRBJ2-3	CASTLTAGGTDTQYF	TGTGCCAGCACTCTTACAGCGGGAGGAACAGATACGCAGTATTTT
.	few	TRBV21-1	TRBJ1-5	CASSKGQGSGQPQHF	TGTGCCAGCAGCAAAGGTCAGGGGTCGGGTCAGCCCCAGCATTTT
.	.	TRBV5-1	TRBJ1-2	CASSLAWQNYGYTF	TGCGCCAGCAGCTTGGCCTGGCAGAACTATGGCTACACCTTC
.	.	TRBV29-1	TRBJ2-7	CSTSDGTYEQYF	TGCAGCACATCGGACGGGACCTACGAGCAGTACTTC
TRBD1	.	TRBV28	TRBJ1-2	CASSTRGWDYGYTF	TGTGCCAGCAGTACCAGGGGGTGGGACTATGGCTACACCTTC
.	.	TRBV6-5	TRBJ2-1	CATLGGNEQFF	TGTGCCACCTTAGGGGGCAATGAGCAGTTCTTC
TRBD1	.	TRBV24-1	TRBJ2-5	CATSEPTGAAWETQYF	TGTGCCACCAGTGAGCCGACAGGGGCTGCGTGGGAGACCCAGTACTTC
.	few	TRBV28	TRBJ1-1	CASSFPGRDTEAFF	TGTGCCAGCAGTTTCCCAGGGAGGGACACTGAAGCTTTCTTT
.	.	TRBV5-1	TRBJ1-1	CASRIDSSNTEAFF	TGCGCCAGCAGGATTGACAGCAGTAACACTGAAGCTTTCTTT
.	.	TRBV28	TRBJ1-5	CASSLAGQPQHF	TGTGCCAGCAGTTTAGCGGGTCAGCCCCAGCATTTT
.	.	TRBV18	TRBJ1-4	CASSLNMVATNEKLFF	TGTGCCAGCTCACTCAACATGGTGGCAACTAATGAAAAACTGTTTTTT
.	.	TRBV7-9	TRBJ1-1	CASSSGLNTEAFF	TGTGCCAGCAGTTCCGGTCTAAACACTGAAGCTTTCTTT
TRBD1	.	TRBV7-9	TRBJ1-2	CASSSGTGGFYGYTF	TGTGCCAGCAGCTCCGGGACAGGGGGCTTCTATGGCTACACCTTC
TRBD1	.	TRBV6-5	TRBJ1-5	CASTAGQYNQPQHF	TGTGCCAGCACTGCGGGACAGTACAATCAGCCCCAGCATTTT
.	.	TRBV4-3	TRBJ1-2	CASSQEWAMVGYGYTF	TGCGCCAGCAGCCAAGAGTGGGCCATGGTTGGCTATGGCTACACCTTC
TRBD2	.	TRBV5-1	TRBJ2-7	CASSVTSGNYEQYF	TGCGCCAGCAGCGTGACTAGCGGGAACTACGAGCAGTACTTC